The rows below give T cell receptor beta chains drawn from one sample of a study of T cell clusters in autoimmune cytopenias. Following a re-call of the multiplex PCR reads, TCRdb has one entry per CDR3 protein and lacks DNA. This sample's table has around 4,200 distinct CDR3 sequences. The sequenced sample consisted of peripheral blood. The receptors here all came from a human donor with an autoimmune cytopenia or autoimmune hepatitis (not recorded which). The CDR3 runs from the conserved cysteine through the conserved F or W. Where a row states a size, it is once, few, many or the class of an expanded clone; other rows omit it.

v_call: TRBV7-6
j_call: TRBJ2-1
clone_size: .
cdr3_aa: CASSLDTGGYNEQFF

v_call: TRBV5-5
j_call: TRBJ2-5
clone_size: medium-sized
cdr3_aa: CASSLIRGETQYF

v_call: TRBV6-6
j_call: TRBJ1-4
clone_size: .
cdr3_aa: CASTSRAGEKLFF

v_call: TRBV27
j_call: TRBJ2-5
clone_size: .
cdr3_aa: CASSPPGLAGGETQYF

v_call: TRBV6-6
j_call: TRBJ2-5
clone_size: medium-sized
cdr3_aa: CASSDRGQETQYF

v_call: TRBV10-3
j_call: TRBJ1-3
clone_size: .
cdr3_aa: CAISEWSGGNTIYF

v_call: TRBV6-2/TRBV6-3
j_call: TRBJ2-1
clone_size: .
cdr3_aa: CASSYSPSGRAPSYNEQFF

v_call: TRBV5-4
j_call: TRBJ2-5
clone_size: .
cdr3_aa: CASSLGTSGNVFTQYF

v_call: TRBV7-2
j_call: TRBJ2-2
clone_size: .
cdr3_aa: CASSAGRTGELFF

v_call: TRBV19
j_call: TRBJ1-3
clone_size: large
cdr3_aa: CASSVDSGNTIYF

v_call: TRBV20-1
j_call: TRBJ2-3
clone_size: .
cdr3_aa: CSARTLAARGPDTQYF

v_call: TRBV27
j_call: TRBJ1-1
clone_size: .
cdr3_aa: CASRQQGFTEAFF

v_call: TRBV19
j_call: TRBJ1-5
clone_size: .
cdr3_aa: CASSIGGLGNQPQHF

v_call: TRBV12-3/TRBV12-4
j_call: TRBJ1-1
clone_size: .
cdr3_aa: CASTRNGNTEAFF

v_call: TRBV14
j_call: TRBJ2-3
clone_size: .
cdr3_aa: CASSHSRRGITDTQYF

v_call: TRBV24-1
j_call: TRBJ2-5
clone_size: .
cdr3_aa: CATSGGKGRMYF